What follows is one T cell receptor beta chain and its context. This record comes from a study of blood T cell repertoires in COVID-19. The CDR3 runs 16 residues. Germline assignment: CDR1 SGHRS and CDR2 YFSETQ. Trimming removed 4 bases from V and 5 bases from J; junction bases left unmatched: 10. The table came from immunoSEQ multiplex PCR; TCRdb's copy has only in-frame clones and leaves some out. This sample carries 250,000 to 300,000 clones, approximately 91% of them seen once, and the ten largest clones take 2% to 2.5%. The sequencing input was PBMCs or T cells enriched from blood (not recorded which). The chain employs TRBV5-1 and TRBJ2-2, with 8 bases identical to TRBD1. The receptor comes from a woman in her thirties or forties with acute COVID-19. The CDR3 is CASSAPETGETGELFF. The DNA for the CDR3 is TGCGCCAGCAGCGCGCCCGAGACAGGGGAAACCGGGGAGCTGTTTTTT.